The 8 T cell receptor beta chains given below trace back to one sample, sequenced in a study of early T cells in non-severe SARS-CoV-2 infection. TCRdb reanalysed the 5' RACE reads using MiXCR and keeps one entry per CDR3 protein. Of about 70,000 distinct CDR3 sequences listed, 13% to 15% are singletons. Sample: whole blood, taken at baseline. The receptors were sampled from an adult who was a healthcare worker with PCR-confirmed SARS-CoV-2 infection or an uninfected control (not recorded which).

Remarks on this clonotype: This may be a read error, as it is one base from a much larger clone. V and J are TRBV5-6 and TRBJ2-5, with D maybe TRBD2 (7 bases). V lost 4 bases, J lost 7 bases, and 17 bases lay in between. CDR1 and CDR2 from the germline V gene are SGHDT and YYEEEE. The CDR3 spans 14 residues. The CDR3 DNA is TGTGCCAGCAGCGCCTTGACAGGCGGGGGGACCCAGTACTTC. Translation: CASSALTGGGTQYF.

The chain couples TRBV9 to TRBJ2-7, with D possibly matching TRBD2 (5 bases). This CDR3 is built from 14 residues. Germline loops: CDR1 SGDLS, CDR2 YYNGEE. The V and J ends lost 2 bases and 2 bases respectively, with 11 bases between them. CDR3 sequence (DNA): TGTGCCAGCAGCGTGTGCCTAGCAGCCTACGAGCAGTACTTC. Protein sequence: CASSVCLAAYEQYF.

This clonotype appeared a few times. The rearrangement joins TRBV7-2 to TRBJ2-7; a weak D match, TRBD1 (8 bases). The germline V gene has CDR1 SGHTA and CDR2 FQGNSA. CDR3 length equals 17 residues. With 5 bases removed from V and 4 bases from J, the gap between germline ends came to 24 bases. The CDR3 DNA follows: TGTGCCAGCAGCCCAAGCCTAGTAACAGGGGGAGGGTACGAGCAGTACTTC. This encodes CASSPSLVTGGGYEQYF.

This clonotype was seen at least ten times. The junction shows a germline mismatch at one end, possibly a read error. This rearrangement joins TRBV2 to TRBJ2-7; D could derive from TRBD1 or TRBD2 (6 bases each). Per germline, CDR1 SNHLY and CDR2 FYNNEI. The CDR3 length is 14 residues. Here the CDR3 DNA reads TGTGCCAGCAGGGAAGGGGGGAGTCTTCGGGAGCAGTACTTC. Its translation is CASREGGSLREQYF.

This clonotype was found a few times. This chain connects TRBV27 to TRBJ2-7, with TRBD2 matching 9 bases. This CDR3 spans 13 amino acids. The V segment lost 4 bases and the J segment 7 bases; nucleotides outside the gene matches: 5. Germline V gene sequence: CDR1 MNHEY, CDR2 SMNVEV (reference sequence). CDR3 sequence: CASSSASGIEQYF. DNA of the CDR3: TGTGCCAGCAGTTCGGCTAGCGGGATTGAGCAGTACTTC.

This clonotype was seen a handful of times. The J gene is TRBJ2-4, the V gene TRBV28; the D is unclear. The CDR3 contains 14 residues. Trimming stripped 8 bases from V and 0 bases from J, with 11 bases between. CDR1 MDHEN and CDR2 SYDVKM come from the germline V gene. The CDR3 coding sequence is TGTGCCAGCTCTAAGGCGGTAGCCAAAAACATTCAGTACTTC. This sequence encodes CASSKAVAKNIQYF.

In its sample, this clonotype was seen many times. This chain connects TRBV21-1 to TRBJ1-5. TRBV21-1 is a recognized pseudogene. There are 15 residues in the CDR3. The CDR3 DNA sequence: TGTGCCAGCAGCAAACGCGGACATAGCAATCAGCCCCAGCATTTT. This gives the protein CASSKRGHSNQPQHF.

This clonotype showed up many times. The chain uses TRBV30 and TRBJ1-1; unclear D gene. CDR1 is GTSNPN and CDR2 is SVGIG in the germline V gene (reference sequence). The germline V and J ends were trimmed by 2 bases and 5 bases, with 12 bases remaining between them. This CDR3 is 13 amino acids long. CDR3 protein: CAWSRKGMTEAFF. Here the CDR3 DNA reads TGTGCCTGGAGTAGAAAGGGAATGACTGAAGCTTTCTTT.